Each of the 11 T cell receptor beta chains below was sequenced from the same sample in a study of Tregs in tolerant kidney transplant recipients. TCRdb keeps only in-frame clones here, not all; method: immunoSEQ multiplex PCR. Seen here are 60,000 or so clones, 65% to 85% observed once, and the top ten hold more than 4.5%. The specimen sequenced was CD4+ T cells from blood. The receptors originated from a human donor in good health.

There are a few counts of this clone. The CDR3 loop reads CASSETGTNGYTF. The CDR3 DNA follows: TGTGCCAGCAGTGAGACAGGAACGAATGGCTACACCTTC. This chain links TRBV2 with TRBJ1-2; D is perhaps TRBD1 (6 bases). Germline values: CDR1 SNHLY, CDR2 FYNNEI. The CDR3 loop spans 13 amino acids. V lost 3 bases and J lost 6, with 11 bases in between.

The rearrangement links TRBV2 to TRBJ2-5; TRBD1 aligns across 11 bases. The CDR3 covers 13 residues. V lost 6 bases to trimming and J lost 4 bases; unmatched junction nucleotides: 1. Germline lookup yields CDR1 SNHLY and CDR2 FYNNEI. This CDR3 reads CASRGTGGETQYF. CDR3 bases: TGTGCCAGCAGGGGGACAGGGGGAGAGACCCAGTACTTC. The variable domain in full, completed from reference TRBV2 and TRBJ2-5, reads EPEVTQTPSHQVTQMGQEVILRCVPISNHLYFYWYRQILGQKVEFLVSFYNNEISEKSEIFDDQFSVERPDGSNFTLKIRSTKLEDSAMYFCASRGTGGETQYFGPGTRLLVL.

The genes are TRBV7-2 and TRBJ1-5; 10 nucleotides agree with TRBD1. The V segment lost 5 bases and the J segment 6 bases; nucleotides outside the gene matches: 7. CDR1 is SGHTA, CDR2 FQGNSA, per germline. The CDR3 length is 15 residues. The CDR3 DNA sequence: TGTGCCAGCAGCCCGACAGGGGGCGTTGGTCAGCCCCAGCATTTT. This translates into CASSPTGGVGQPQHF.

CDR3 loop: CASSQVPGPQPTEQYF. In DNA form, the CDR3 reads TGCGCCAGCAGCCAAGTCCCGGGACCCCAGCCCACCGAGCAGTACTTC. The chain joins TRBV4-3 to TRBJ2-7, with D perhaps matching TRBD1 or TRBD2 (5 bases each). This CDR3 has 16 residues. CDR1 is LGHNA, CDR2 YSLEER, per germline. Trimming took off 1 base at V and 6 bases at J, with 19 bases between the two ends.

The chain uses TRBV21-1 and TRBJ1-1; the table names TRBD1, a call not compared with the DNA. TRBV21-1 counts as a pseudogene. The CDR3 consists of 14 residues. The CDR3 loop is CASSLGAAQAEAFF. CDR3 in DNA: TGTGCCAGCAGCTTGGGGGCCGCCCAGGCTGAAGCTTTCTTT.

J is TRBJ2-2 and V is TRBV25-1; no clear D. CDR1 and CDR2 (germline): MGHDK, SYGVNS. Trimming stripped 4 bases from V and 4 bases from J, with 7 bases between. This CDR3 comprises 13 residues. DNA of the CDR3: TGTGCCAGCAGTGGGGTTGGCACCGGGGAGCTGTTTTTT. It translates to CASSGVGTGELFF.

This chain joins TRBV7-2 and TRBJ1-4; tentative D call: TRBD1 (6 bases). V gave up 1 base and J gave up 5 bases, with 8 bases separating them. This CDR3 has 14 amino acids. The germline V gene has CDR1 SGHTA and CDR2 FQGNSA. The CDR3 DNA is TGTGCCAGCAGCTTAGGGGGGACAAATGAAAAACTGTTTTTT. This encodes CASSLGGTNEKLFF.

The chain uses TRBV11-1 and TRBJ1-2; D might be TRBD1 (6 bases). Germline V CDR1 and CDR2: SGHAT, FQDESV (reference sequence). Trimming shortened V by 6 bases and J by 4 bases, and 12 bases separated the two germline ends. There are 13 residues in the CDR3. The CDR3 is CASSLNRAYGYTF. The CDR3 bases are TGTGCCAGCAGTCTTAACAGGGCCTATGGCTACACCTTC. Looking up the rest from reference TRBV11-1 and TRBJ1-2 gives the full variable domain: EAEVAQSPRYKITEKSQAVAFWCDPISGHATLYWYRQILGQGPELLVQFQDESVVDDSQLPKDRFSAERLKGVDSTLKIQPAELGDSAMYLCASSLNRAYGYTFGSGTRLTVV.

The rearrangement joins TRBV9 to TRBJ1-5; D possibly corresponds to TRBD1 (6 bases). The CDR3 has 15 amino acids. Trimming took off 0 bases at V and 7 bases at J, with 14 bases between the two ends. The germline V gene has CDR1 SGDLS and CDR2 YYNGEE. The CDR3 DNA reads TGTGCCAGCAGCGTAGGACAGGCAAACGTACAGCCCCAGCATTTT. This encodes CASSVGQANVQPQHF.

The CDR3 sequence: CASSRSSGMAYEQYF. The CDR3 region has the DNA TGTGCCAGCAGCCGATCTAGCGGGATGGCCTACGAGCAGTACTTC. The chain employs TRBV5-4 and TRBJ2-7, with TRBD2 matching 9 bases. The germline V gene encodes CDR1 SGHNT and CDR2 YYREEE (reference sequence). Unmatched junction bases numbered 7, after V lost 4 bases and J lost 2 bases. The CDR3 covers 15 residues.

The CDR3 here is CASSQRTGLETQYF. CDR3 DNA sequence: TGTGCCAGCAGCCAAAGGACAGGGCTAGAGACCCAGTACTTC. The V and J genes are TRBV7-2 and TRBJ2-5, with 8 bases aligning to TRBD1. Germline V CDR1 and CDR2: SGHTA, FQGNSA. Trimming removed 5 bases from V and 4 bases from J; junction bases left unmatched: 6. The CDR3 is 14 residues long.